The 19 T cell receptor beta chains below come from one sample, sequenced in a study of cytomegalovirus exposure and HLA in healthy donors. Primers included in the PCR were 60 Vbeta and 13 Jbeta primers. This table comes from immunoSEQ multiplex PCR, and its TCRdb copy is limited to in-frame clones, with some not included. The sample holds fewer than 110,000 clones, roughly 85% seen once. The sequencing input was PBMCs. The receptors derive from a man aged 25 to 45 in good health and CMV-seronegative.

The chain joins TRBV11-3 to TRBJ2-5; 8 positions agree with TRBD1. CDR3 length equals 15 residues. Per germline, CDR1 SGHNT and CDR2 YENEEA. Germline trimming cut 4 bases from V and 5 bases from J; bases unmatched to any gene: 9. The chain's CDR3 is CASSSGTGGSETQYF. The CDR3 nucleotides read TGTGCCAGCAGCTCCGGGACAGGAGGGTCGGAGACCCAGTACTTC.

This clone was counted a few times. The CDR3 coding sequence is TGTGCCAGCAGCTATGGACAGGGCTACGAGCAGTACTTC. It is translated as CASSYGQGYEQYF. The rearrangement uses TRBV5-4 and TRBJ2-7; TRBD1 matches at 8 bases. Trimming removed 3 bases from V and 3 bases from J; junction bases left unmatched: 2. This CDR3 has 13 amino acids. The germline V gene encodes CDR1 SGHNT and CDR2 YYREEE (reference sequence).

This rearrangement joins TRBV19 to TRBJ2-1, with D possibly being TRBD1 (6 bases). Trimming took 6 bases from V and 1 from J, leaving 19 bases between them. The CDR3 consists of 17 residues. The germline V gene has CDR1 LNHDA and CDR2 SQIVND (reference sequence). CDR3 sequence (DNA): TGTGCCAGTAGCTTACAGGGAATTCTCCTATCCTACAATGAGCAGTTCTTC. Its translation: CASSLQGILLSYNEQFF.

This chain joins TRBV28 and TRBJ1-4, with D tentatively TRBD1 (6 bases). V was cut by 6 bases and J by 3 bases, with 17 bases left in between. CDR3 length: 16 amino acids. CDR1 MDHEN and CDR2 SYDVKM come from the germline V gene. The CDR3 sequence: CASSLGGGMANEKLFF. DNA for the CDR3: TGTGCCAGCAGCCTCGGCGGGGGCATGGCTAATGAAAAACTGTTTTTT.

The chain has TRBV27 and TRBJ2-7, with 14 bases fitting TRBD2. The V gene end was trimmed by 3 bases and the J gene end by 3 bases; junction bases not matched to a gene: 1. Germline CDR1 reads MNHEY; CDR2 reads SMNVEV (reference sequence). CDR3 length: 15 residues. The CDR3 loop reads CASSLGLAGVYEQYF. CDR3 nucleotide sequence: TGTGCCAGCAGTTTGGGACTAGCGGGAGTCTACGAGCAGTACTTC.

V usage is TRBV2 and J usage is TRBJ1-2; possibly TRBD1 for D (6 bases). The V gene lost 5 bases and the J gene lost 4 bases, with 11 bases spanning the gap. Germline-derived CDR1 and CDR2 are SNHLY and FYNNEI. This CDR3 is built from 13 residues. CDR3 DNA sequence: TGTGCCAGCAGTACCGGACAGAGCTATGGCTACACCTTC. This encodes CASSTGQSYGYTF.

The chain recombines TRBV7-9 with TRBJ2-3, with D maybe TRBD2 (6 bases). V shed 0 bases and J shed 2 bases, with 12 bases lying between them. CDR3 length: 16 residues. CDR1 is SEHNR and CDR2 is FQNEAQ in the germline V gene (reference sequence). CDR3 coding DNA: TGTGCCAGCAGCTTAGCGGGGGGAAGGGCCACAGATACGCAGTATTTT. It is translated as CASSLAGGRATDTQYF.

V gene TRBV28 combines with J gene TRBJ2-3, with 10 bases matching TRBD1. This CDR3 comprises 14 residues. The germline V gene encodes CDR1 MDHEN and CDR2 SYDVKM. Trimming took 6 bases from V and 1 from J; bases not matched to a gene: 1. The CDR3 sequence: CASSGTGGTDTQYF. In DNA, the CDR3 is TGTGCCAGCAGCGGGACAGGGGGCACAGATACGCAGTATTTT.

The chain links TRBV29-1 to TRBJ2-7; 8 nucleotides match TRBD2. Germline V CDR1 and CDR2: SQVTM, ANQGSEA. The V segment lost 7 bases and the J segment 5 bases; nucleotides outside the gene matches: 13. This CDR3 is 14 amino acids long. The CDR3 DNA follows: TGCAGCGCAGGACTTGGCGGGAGGTTCGACGAGCAGTACTTC. Its protein product is CSAGLGGRFDEQYF.

The chain combines TRBV6-5 with TRBJ2-5; the D gene is possibly TRBD2 (6 bases). CDR3 length: 16 residues. Germline V gene sequence: CDR1 MNHEY, CDR2 SVGAGI. Trimming cost V 0 bases and J 2 bases, with 13 bases left between them. In DNA form, the CDR3 reads TGTGCCAGCAGTTACTCCCTCGGGAGTGGACAAGAGACCCAGTACTTC. This gives the protein CASSYSLGSGQETQYF.

The V gene is TRBV5-8, the J gene TRBJ1-2, with no clear D. The length of the CDR3 is 12 residues. V lost 4 bases to trimming and J lost 4 bases, with 8 bases between them. Germline V gene data show CDR1 as SGHTS and CDR2 as YDEGEE. CDR3 nucleotides: TGTGCCAGCAGCCACCCACTCTATGGCTACACCTTC. As protein: CASSHPLYGYTF.

The chain joins TRBV5-8 to TRBJ1-5, with 10 bases identical to TRBD1. The trim removed 4 bases at V and 7 bases at J, leaving 8 bases unmatched. Germline V gives CDR1 SGHTS, CDR2 YDEGEE. This CDR3 is built from 15 residues. The chain's CDR3 is CASSLGTGAGQPQHF. The CDR3 DNA sequence: TGTGCCAGCAGCCTGGGGACAGGGGCTGGGCAGCCCCAGCATTTT.

The chain combines TRBV9 with TRBJ2-5; D remains unclear. V lost 0 bases to trimming and J lost 2 bases, with 11 bases between them. Germline CDR1 SGDLS, CDR2 YYNGEE. The CDR3 loop spans 15 amino acids. The CDR3 nucleotides read TGTGCCAGCAGCGTAGGTGGTACCACACAAGAGACCCAGTACTTC. Its protein product is CASSVGGTTQETQYF.

This sequence joins TRBV5-4 and TRBJ2-2; a weak D match, TRBD1 (6 bases). V lost 3 bases, J lost 1 base, and 7 bases lay in between. Per germline, CDR1 SGHNT and CDR2 YYREEE (reference sequence). This CDR3 is 14 amino acids long. As DNA, the CDR3 is TGTGCCAGCAGCTGGGACAAGAACACCGGGGAGCTGTTTTTT. Residues: CASSWDKNTGELFF.

V and J are TRBV28 and TRBJ2-7; TRBD2 matches 7 bases. Trimming cost V 7 bases and J 4 bases; bases outside gene matches: 4. The V gene's germline CDR1 is MDHEN and CDR2 SYDVKM. There are 12 residues in the CDR3. CDR3 region: CASTAGEYEQYF. The DNA for the CDR3 is TGTGCCAGCACGGCGGGAGAGTACGAGCAGTACTTC.

This chain uses TRBV5-6 with TRBJ1-5, with TRBD1 matching over 9 bases. This CDR3 is built from 15 residues. The trim removed 2 bases at V and 6 bases at J, leaving 6 bases unmatched. Germline CDR1 is SGHDT and CDR2 is YYEEEE. This CDR3 is CASSLWDRVSQPQHF. DNA of the CDR3: TGTGCCAGCAGCTTATGGGACAGGGTTTCTCAGCCCCAGCATTTT.

This chain links TRBV2 with TRBJ2-2; 8 bases line up with TRBD1. The CDR3 totals 13 residues. V was pared by 6 bases and J by 11 bases, with 8 bases of the junction left unmatched. Germline V gene sequence: CDR1 SNHLY, CDR2 FYNNEI. CDR3 DNA: TGTGCCAGCAGGTCAGGGGGCGGGTCAGAGCTGTTTTTT. Translation gives CASRSGGGSELFF.

The chain joins TRBV11-1 to TRBJ1-2; TRBD1 matches at 9 bases. Losses at the gene ends were 1 base for V and 8 bases for J; bases not matched to a gene: 5. The CDR3 has 14 amino acids. Germline V CDR1 and CDR2: SGHAT, FQDESV (reference sequence). CDR3 protein: CASSLGTGGDGYTF. DNA for the CDR3: TGTGCCAGCAGCTTAGGTACAGGGGGCGACGGCTACACCTTC.

This clone appeared a few times. The chain recombines TRBV9 with TRBJ2-2; possible D gene TRBD1, 6 bases. The CDR3 spans 15 residues. V was shortened by 4 bases and J by 9 bases, with 19 bases between the two germline ends. Germline values: CDR1 SGDLS, CDR2 YYNGEE. CDR3 DNA: TGTGCCAGCAGCCCTCCAGGGGCGGTCTTCCGGGAGCTGTTTTTT. Residues: CASSPPGAVFRELFF.